This T cell receptor (beta chain) was found in a study of blood T cells in healthy people across ages. Primers used in a second PCR of roughly 6 to 11 cycles were a sample-barcoded 5' primer and a J-beta primer mix. TCRdb re-called the 5' RACE reads with MiXCR, one entry per CDR3 protein. The sample records 1.5 million to 2 million distinct CDR3 sequences, about 30% being singletons. This clonotype was seen many times. Its matching antigen is unknown. They isolated at least 6.5 million PBMCs from each sample. Study-wide points: Strongly correlated with naive T cell percentage was TCR beta diversity.

The receptor comes from a woman aged 25-40 years in good health. The sequenced material came from blood.

CDR3 loop: CASSYSDSSQETQYF. CDR3 nucleotide sequence: TGTGCCAGCAGTTACTCGGACAGTTCCCAAGAGACCCAGTACTTC. The V call is TRBV6-2 or TRBV6-3, the J call TRBJ2-5; maybe TRBD1 (6 bases). Between the trimmed V and J ends, which lost 0 bases and 1 base, there was a span of 9 bases. CDR3 length: 15 residues. Looked up from germline, CDR1 is MNHEY and CDR2 is SVGEGT.